Below are 15 T cell receptor beta chains sequenced from a single sample in a study of T cell repertoires in cytomegalovirus infection. Each CDR3 protein gets one entry after TCRdb re-called the reads with MiXCR. The table lists around 800,000 distinct CDR3 sequences, 30% to 35% of them singletons. These receptors lack a known antigen. Sequenced here: cultured CD8+ T cells from PBMCs, sampled from culture after CMV antigen stimulation. Receptors were obtained from a human donor in good health (CMV status not recorded). Some clones in this sample may be carry-over from other donors' samples.

This clonotype was counted only a few times. This chain uses TRBV7-9 with TRBJ2-5; D is uncertain. Germline assignment: CDR1 SEHNR and CDR2 FQNEAQ (reference sequence). This CDR3 has 15 amino acids. V shed 3 bases and J shed 2 bases, with 13 bases lying between them. The CDR3 coding sequence is TGTGCCAGCAGCTTTGGACCGACATCACAAGAGACCCAGTACTTC. Translation: CASSFGPTSQETQYF.

In this sample, this clonotype turned up a few times. This rearrangement joins TRBV19 to TRBJ2-4; the match to TRBD1 covers 9 bases. Looked up from germline, CDR1 is LNHDA and CDR2 is SQIVND (reference sequence). V lost 0 bases to trimming and J lost 8 bases; unmatched junction nucleotides: 2. The CDR3 extends over 14 amino acids. The CDR3 is CASSIDDRGDIQYF. The CDR3 nucleotides read TGTGCCAGTAGTATAGACGACAGGGGGGACATTCAGTACTTC.

This clonotype was seen many times. The rearrangement uses TRBV7-9 and TRBJ1-4, with TRBD1 identical over 7 bases. J gave up 5 bases and V 4 bases, and 10 bases lay outside the gene matches. The CDR3 totals 16 residues. Germline V gene lookup returns CDR1 SEHNR and CDR2 FQNEAQ (reference sequence). This CDR3 reads CASSSGTAPLNEKLFF. CDR3 DNA sequence: TGTGCCAGCAGCTCCGGGACAGCGCCTTTGAATGAAAAACTGTTTTTT.

The sample holds many counts of this clonotype. The chain has TRBV12-3 or TRBV12-4 and TRBJ2-3, with TRBD2 as a possible D gene (6 bases). Between the trimmed V and J ends, which lost 5 bases and 0 bases, there was a span of 12 bases. The CDR3 is 15 amino acids. The CDR3 spells CASSLSGSSTDTQYF. The CDR3 DNA sequence: TGTGCCAGCAGTCTTAGCGGCAGCAGCACAGATACGCAGTATTTT.

The chain has TRBV5-6 and TRBJ2-4; maybe TRBD1 (5 bases). The CDR3 is 16 residues long. From germline, CDR1 is SGHDT and CDR2 YYEEEE. Trimming removed 2 bases at V and 0 bases at J, with 12 bases between. CDR3 in DNA: TGTGCCAGCAGCTTCGACAGTACGCTAGCCAAAAACATTCAGTACTTC. Amino acids: CASSFDSTLAKNIQYF.

The V call is TRBV7-3, the J call TRBJ1-1; D call uncertain. V lost 1 base, J lost 2 bases, and 8 bases lay in between. This CDR3 is built from 14 residues. The V gene's germline CDR1 is SGHTA and CDR2 FQGTGA. CDR3 in amino acids: CASSLSGENTEAFF. In DNA, the CDR3 is TGTGCCAGCAGCTTAAGTGGGGAAAACACTGAAGCTTTCTTT.

The genes are TRBV5-6 and TRBJ1-5; D not certain. This CDR3 has 15 residues. Germline values: CDR1 SGHDT, CDR2 YYEEEE. The V end was cut by 2 bases, the J end by 2 bases, with 11 bases between. CDR3 in DNA: TGTGCCAGCAGCTTTGGGATTTTGGGCAATCAGCCCCAGCATTTT. Translated: CASSFGILGNQPQHF.

A few counts support this clonotype. The chain links TRBV10-3 to TRBJ1-1; D is uncertain. The germline V gene has CDR1 ENHRY and CDR2 SYGVKD. The CDR3 contains 18 residues. V was cut by 5 bases and J by 0 bases, with 22 bases left in between. CDR3: CAISPGRVGEYMNTEAFF. The CDR3, as DNA: TGTGCCATCAGTCCTGGAAGGGTGGGAGAATACATGAACACTGAAGCTTTCTTT.

This clonotype has a handful of counts. The chain employs TRBV12-3 or TRBV12-4 and TRBJ1-5; possibly TRBD1 for D (5 bases). V dropped 5 bases and J dropped 3 bases, with 26 bases sitting between them. The CDR3 length is 19 residues. The CDR3 loop reads CASSDRDYSLLSTNQPQHF. CDR3 sequence (DNA): TGTGCCAGCAGTGACCGGGACTATTCCCTTCTATCGACCAATCAGCCCCAGCATTTT.

The CDR3, as DNA: TGTGCCAGCAGCTTAGTCGGGGGGAATTCACCCCTCCACTTT. It translates to CASSLVGGNSPLHF. This rearrangement joins TRBV7-9 to TRBJ1-6; TRBD1 is a possible D gene (5 bases). Trimming pared 1 base from V and 7 bases from J, leaving 8 bases between. The CDR3 is made up of 14 amino acids. Per the germline V gene, CDR1 is SEHNR and CDR2 is FQNEAQ (reference sequence).

This clonotype has a handful of counts. This chain joins TRBV5-4 and TRBJ2-1; 13 bases align to TRBD2. Trimming removed 4 bases from V and 1 base from J; junction bases left unmatched: 2. CDR1 and CDR2 from the germline V gene are SGHNT and YYREEE (reference sequence). This CDR3 region has 16 residues. CDR3 in amino acids: CASSGTSGVSYNEQFF. CDR3 nucleotide sequence: TGTGCCAGCAGCGGGACTAGCGGGGTATCCTACAATGAGCAGTTCTTC.

The genes are TRBV29-1 and TRBJ1-1; 8 nucleotides line up with TRBD1. J was trimmed by 1 base and V by 6 bases; bases with no gene match: 10. The germline gives CDR1 SQVTM, CDR2 ANQGSEA. There are 15 residues in the CDR3. The CDR3 sequence is CSVETRTGSNTEAFF. In DNA, the CDR3 is TGCAGCGTCGAGACACGGACAGGGTCGAACACTGAAGCTTTCTTT.

Many counts were recorded for this clonotype. This chain links TRBV7-8 with TRBJ1-1; tentatively, D is TRBD1 (5 bases). The CDR3 has 14 amino acids. Between the trimmed V and J ends, which lost 4 bases and 5 bases, there was a span of 14 bases. Germline V gene sequence: CDR1 SGHVS, CDR2 FQNEAQ. The CDR3 is CASSSGRGVTEAFF. The CDR3 DNA is TGTGCCAGCAGCTCGGGAAGGGGTGTGACTGAAGCTTTCTTT. The full variable domain, completed using reference TRBV7-8 and TRBJ1-1, is GAGVSQSPRYKVAKRGQDVALRCDPISGHVSLFWYQQALGQGPEFLTYFQNEAQLDKSGLPSDRFFAERPEGSVSTLKIQRTQQEDSAVYLCASSSGRGVTEAFFGQGTRLTVV.

This clonotype was found a few times. This CDR3 reads CASTHRGRGNSPLHF. The CDR3 nucleotides read TGTGCCAGCACTCACCGGGGCAGGGGTAATTCACCCCTCCACTTT. The J gene is TRBJ1-6, the V gene TRBV27; weak D call: TRBD1 (6 bases). V shed 7 bases and J shed 6 bases, with 16 bases lying between them. Germline V gives CDR1 MNHEY, CDR2 SMNVEV (reference sequence). This CDR3 is built from 15 residues.

This clonotype was seen repeatedly, ten times or more. The J gene is TRBJ2-5, the V gene TRBV7-6, with TRBD2 matching 13 bases. This CDR3 has 17 amino acids. Germline-derived CDR1 and CDR2 are SGHVS and FNYEAQ. The V segment lost 2 bases and the J segment 1 base; nucleotides outside the gene matches: 4. The chain's CDR3 is CASSLRLAGGPQETQYF. The DNA for the CDR3 is TGTGCCAGCAGCTTAAGACTAGCGGGGGGTCCCCAAGAGACCCAGTACTTC.